A selection of T cell receptor beta chains follows, all from one sample in a study of T cells after yellow fever vaccination. TCRdb re-called the 5' RACE reads through MiXCR, storing one row per CDR3 protein. The table records around 88,000 distinct CDR3 sequences, 13% of them present only once. The sample consisted of CD8+ T cells not binding an NS4B(214-222) dextramer, sorted from PBMCs, taken approximately 22 days after the first yellow fever vaccination. The receptors stem from a man between 18 and 35 years old who received the YFV17D yellow fever vaccine. Each CDR3 is given with its conserved first and last residue. The order of the fields is clone size, V gene, D gene, J gene, CDR3 protein, CDR3 DNA. The D gene is left open where the match is weak. The size of a clone is reported for some rows only, either as once, few or many, or as a class for expanded clones.

-	TRBV6-2/TRBV6-3	-	TRBJ1-1	CASSPGPGARTEAFF	TGTGCCAGCAGCCCGGGTCCAGGGGCCCGAACTGAAGCTTTCTTT
-	TRBV7-6	-	TRBJ2-1	CASSLERQPSSYNEQFF	TGTGCCAGCAGCTTAGAAAGACAACCGAGCTCCTACAATGAGCAGTTCTTC
few	TRBV18	-	TRBJ2-2	CASSVVGQPTGELFF	TGTGCCAGCTCAGTCGTTGGACAGCCCACCGGGGAGCTGTTTTTT
-	TRBV5-1	-	TRBJ2-3	CASSLGLPNWADTQYF	TGCGCCAGCAGCTTGGGACTACCAAATTGGGCAGATACGCAGTATTTT
-	TRBV15	TRBD2	TRBJ2-3	CATSRLAGATDTQYF	TGTGCCACCAGCAGACTAGCGGGGGCCACAGATACGCAGTATTTT
-	TRBV20-1	-	TRBJ1-2	CSARDLWTNLNYGYTF	TGCAGTGCTAGAGATTTGTGGACGAACCTAAACTATGGCTACACCTTC
few	TRBV6-4	TRBD2	TRBJ2-1	CASSDSQRGTSNEQFF	TGTGCCAGCAGTGACTCGCAGCGGGGGACTTCTAATGAGCAGTTCTTC
-	TRBV9	-	TRBJ2-2	CASSLSTGNTGELFF	TGTGCCAGCAGCTTATCCACAGGGAACACCGGGGAGCTGTTTTTT
-	TRBV15	-	TRBJ2-3	CATRGYTDTQYF	TGTGCCACCCGAGGGTACACAGATACGCAGTATTTT
few	TRBV27	-	TRBJ2-1	CASSPPTGNEQFF	TGTGCCAGCAGTCCCCCGACGGGTAATGAGCAGTTCTTC
few	TRBV20-1	-	TRBJ2-7	CSASGQRVYEQYF	TGCAGTGCCAGCGGACAGAGAGTTTACGAGCAGTACTTC
few	TRBV6-4	TRBD2	TRBJ2-3	CASSDRGGSTDTQYF	TGTGCCAGCAGTGACCGGGGGGGGAGCACAGATACGCAGTATTTT
few	TRBV7-2	TRBD1	TRBJ2-2	CASSSGTGDAGELFF	TGTGCCAGCAGCTCGGGGACAGGGGATGCCGGGGAGCTGTTTTTT
few	TRBV29-1	-	TRBJ2-7	CSVPMGSAEQYF	TGCAGCGTCCCCATGGGGAGTGCCGAGCAGTACTTC
-	TRBV6-2/TRBV6-3	-	TRBJ2-6	CASSLPGANVLTF	TGTGCCAGCAGTTTACCTGGGGCCAACGTCCTGACTTTC
-	TRBV12-3/TRBV12-4	-	TRBJ2-1	CASSPGFLSYNEQFF	TGTGCCAGCAGTCCAGGGTTTCTCTCCTACAATGAGCAGTTCTTC
-	TRBV9	-	TRBJ2-1	CASSVDSPFYNEQFF	TGTGCCAGCAGCGTAGACAGCCCCTTCTACAATGAGCAGTTCTTC
few	TRBV4-1	-	TRBJ1-4	CASSLEATMNEKLFF	TGCGCCAGCAGCCTAGAGGCGACAATGAATGAAAAACTGTTTTTT
few	TRBV9	-	TRBJ1-6	CASSADQGSNSPLHF	TGTGCCAGCAGCGCGGACCAGGGGAGTAATTCACCCCTCCACTTT
few	TRBV5-4	-	TRBJ2-2	CASSRGETGELFF	TGTGCCAGCAGCAGGGGGGAGACCGGGGAGCTGTTTTTT
-	TRBV24-1	-	TRBJ1-1	CATSVAGMNTEAFF	TGTGCCACCAGTGTGGCAGGTATGAACACTGAAGCTTTCTTT
few	TRBV6-5	-	TRBJ1-2	CASSYSRRTEYGYTF	TGTGCCAGCAGTTACTCGAGACGAACAGAATATGGCTACACCTTC
few	TRBV7-9	-	TRBJ2-1	CASSPREGGPHEQFF	TGTGCCAGCAGCCCCAGGGAGGGGGGGCCGCATGAGCAGTTCTTC
few	TRBV7-2	-	TRBJ1-1	CASSLAPGLSTEAFF	TGTGCCAGCAGCTTAGCCCCGGGACTGAGCACTGAAGCTTTCTTT
-	TRBV12-3/TRBV12-4	TRBD1	TRBJ2-1	CASSLGQGVEQFF	TGTGCCAGCAGTTTAGGACAGGGTGTTGAGCAGTTCTTC
few	TRBV6-1	TRBD2	TRBJ2-7	CASSPGLAREQYF	TGTGCCAGCAGTCCCGGACTAGCGCGCGAGCAGTACTTC
-	TRBV29-1	TRBD1	TRBJ2-5	CSVNGRGQETQYF	TGCAGCGTTAACGGCAGGGGGCAAGAGACCCAGTACTTC
few	TRBV2	-	TRBJ1-5	CASSRERNQPQHF	TGTGCCAGTTCAAGGGAGCGCAATCAGCCCCAGCATTTT
few	TRBV4-1	TRBD1	TRBJ1-4	CASSQAPGTVLFF	TGCGCCAGCAGCCAGGCTCCCGGGACAGTGCTGTTTTTT
few	TRBV10-3	-	TRBJ2-3	CAISEPNVLRTSTDTQYF	TGTGCCATCAGTGAGCCCAACGTGCTTAGGACGTCCACAGATACGCAGTATTTT
-	TRBV6-6	-	TRBJ2-3	CASSWDTQYF	TGTGCCAGCAGTTGGGATACGCAGTATTTT
few	TRBV14	TRBD2	TRBJ2-2	CASSLGLAVNTGELFF	TGTGCCAGCAGCCTGGGACTAGCGGTGAACACCGGGGAGCTGTTTTTT
-	TRBV4-3	-	TRBJ2-3	CASSHFRNTDTQYF	TGCGCCAGCAGCCACTTCAGGAACACAGATACGCAGTATTTT
few	TRBV12-3/TRBV12-4	TRBD2	TRBJ2-3	CASSRLAGGDTQYF	TGTGCCAGCAGTAGACTAGCGGGGGGGGATACGCAGTATTTT
few	TRBV5-1	-	TRBJ2-7	CASSSRTDYEQYF	TGCGCCAGCAGCTCCCGGACGGACTACGAGCAGTACTTC
few	TRBV24-1	TRBD1	TRBJ2-2	CATSDLIQGAGAFPGELFF	TGTGCCACCAGTGATCTCATACAGGGGGCCGGGGCTTTCCCCGGGGAGCTGTTTTTT
few	TRBV29-1	-	TRBJ2-7	CSVQPPGVYEQYF	TGCAGCGTTCAACCACCGGGGGTATACGAGCAGTACTTC
-	TRBV28	TRBD1	TRBJ1-5	CASSFPTTGAPQHF	TGTGCCAGCAGTTTCCCAACGACAGGGGCGCCCCAGCATTTT
few	TRBV12-3/TRBV12-4	-	TRBJ2-5	CASSLWPGETQYF	TGTGCCAGCAGTTTGTGGCCCGGGGAGACCCAGTACTTC
-	TRBV6-4	TRBD2	TRBJ2-3	CASSRGLAGVDTQYF	TGTGCCAGCAGTCGGGGACTAGCGGGCGTCGATACGCAGTATTTT
-	TRBV4-3	-	TRBJ2-2	CASSQARTALRLFF	TGCGCCAGCAGTCAAGCTAGGACGGCCCTTCGGCTGTTTTTT
-	TRBV20-1	-	TRBJ2-5	CSARDQYDVVETQYF	TGCAGTGCTAGAGATCAATACGACGTGGTTGAGACCCAGTACTTC